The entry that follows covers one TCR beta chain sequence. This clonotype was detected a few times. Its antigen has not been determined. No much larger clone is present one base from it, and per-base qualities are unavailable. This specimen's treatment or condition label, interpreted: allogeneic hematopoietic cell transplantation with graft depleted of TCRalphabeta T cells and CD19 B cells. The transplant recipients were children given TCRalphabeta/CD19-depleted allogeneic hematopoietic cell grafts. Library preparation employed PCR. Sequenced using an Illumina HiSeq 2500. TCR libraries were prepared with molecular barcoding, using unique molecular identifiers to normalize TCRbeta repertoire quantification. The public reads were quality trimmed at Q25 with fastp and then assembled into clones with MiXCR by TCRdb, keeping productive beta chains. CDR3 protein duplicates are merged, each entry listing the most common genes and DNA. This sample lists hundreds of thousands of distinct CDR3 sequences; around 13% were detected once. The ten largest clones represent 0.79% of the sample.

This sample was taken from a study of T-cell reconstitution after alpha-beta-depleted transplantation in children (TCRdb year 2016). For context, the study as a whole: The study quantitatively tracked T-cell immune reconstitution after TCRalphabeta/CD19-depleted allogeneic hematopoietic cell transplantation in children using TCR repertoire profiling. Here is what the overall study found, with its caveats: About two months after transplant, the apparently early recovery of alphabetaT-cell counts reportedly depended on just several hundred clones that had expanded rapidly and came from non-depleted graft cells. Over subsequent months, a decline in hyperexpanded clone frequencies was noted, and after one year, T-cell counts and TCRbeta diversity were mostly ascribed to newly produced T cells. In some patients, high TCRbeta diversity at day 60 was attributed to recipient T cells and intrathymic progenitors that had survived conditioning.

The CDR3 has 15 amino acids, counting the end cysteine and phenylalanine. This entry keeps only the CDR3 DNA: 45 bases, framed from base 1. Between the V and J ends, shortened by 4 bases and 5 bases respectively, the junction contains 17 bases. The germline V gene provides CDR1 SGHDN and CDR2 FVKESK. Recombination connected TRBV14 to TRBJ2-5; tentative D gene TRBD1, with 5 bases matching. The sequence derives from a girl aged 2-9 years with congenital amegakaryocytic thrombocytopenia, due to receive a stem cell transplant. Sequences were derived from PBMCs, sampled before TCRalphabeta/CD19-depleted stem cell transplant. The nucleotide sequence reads TGTGCCAGCAGCCGTAGACAGCGCCTTGGGGAGACCCAGTACTTC. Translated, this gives CASSRRQRLGETQYF. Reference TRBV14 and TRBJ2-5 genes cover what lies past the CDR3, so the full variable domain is EAGVTQFPSHSVIEKGQTVTLRCDPISGHDNLYWYRRVMGKEIKFLLHFVKESKQDESGMPNNRFLAERTGGTYSTLKVQPAELEDSGVYFCASSRRQRLGETQYFGPGTRLLVL.